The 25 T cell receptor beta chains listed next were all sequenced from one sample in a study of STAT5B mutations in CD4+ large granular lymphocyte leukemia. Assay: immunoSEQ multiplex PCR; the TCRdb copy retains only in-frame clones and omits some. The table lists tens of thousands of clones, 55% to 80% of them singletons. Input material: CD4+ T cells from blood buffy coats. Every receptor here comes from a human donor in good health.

Written as DNA, the CDR3 is TGTGCCAGCAGCCAAGGTGAGCCCCCTCTCACGCAGTACTTC. It specifies CASSQGEPPLTQYF. V gene TRBV14 combines with J gene TRBJ2-7; D not resolved. Germline CDR1 reads SGHDN; CDR2 reads FVKESK. The CDR3 is made up of 14 amino acids. V lost 1 base to trimming and J lost 9 bases, with 16 bases between them.

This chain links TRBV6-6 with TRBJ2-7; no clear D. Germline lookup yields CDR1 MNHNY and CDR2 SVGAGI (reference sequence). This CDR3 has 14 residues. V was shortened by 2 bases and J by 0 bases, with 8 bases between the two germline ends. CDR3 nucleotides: TGTGCCAGCAGTTACCTTAGGAGCTCCTACGAGCAGTACTTC. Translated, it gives CASSYLRSSYEQYF.

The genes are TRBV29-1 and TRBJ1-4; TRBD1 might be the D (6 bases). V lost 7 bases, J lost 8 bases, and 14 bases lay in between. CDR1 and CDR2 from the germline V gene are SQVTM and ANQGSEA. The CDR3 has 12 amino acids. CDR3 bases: TGCAGCGCAAGAACAGGGCGGGAAAAACTGTTTTTT. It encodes CSARTGREKLFF. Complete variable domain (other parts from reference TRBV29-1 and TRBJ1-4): SAVISQKPSRDICQRGTSLTIQCQVDSQVTMMFWYRQQPGQSLTLIATANQGSEATYESGFVIDKFPISRPNLTFSTLTVSNMSPEDSSIYLCSARTGREKLFFGSGTQLSVL.

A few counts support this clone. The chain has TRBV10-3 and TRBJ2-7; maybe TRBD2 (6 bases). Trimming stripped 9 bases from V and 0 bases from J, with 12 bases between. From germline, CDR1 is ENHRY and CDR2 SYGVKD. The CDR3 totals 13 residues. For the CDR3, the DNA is TGTGCCATGAGGGACGGGAGCTCCTACGAGCAGTACTTC. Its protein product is CAMRDGSSYEQYF.

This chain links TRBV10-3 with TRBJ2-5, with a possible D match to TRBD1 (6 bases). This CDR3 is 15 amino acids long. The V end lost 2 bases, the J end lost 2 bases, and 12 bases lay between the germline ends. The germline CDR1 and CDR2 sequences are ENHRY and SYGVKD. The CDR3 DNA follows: TGTGCCATCAGTGAGAATACAGGGTGGCAAGAGACCCAGTACTTC. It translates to CAISENTGWQETQYF.

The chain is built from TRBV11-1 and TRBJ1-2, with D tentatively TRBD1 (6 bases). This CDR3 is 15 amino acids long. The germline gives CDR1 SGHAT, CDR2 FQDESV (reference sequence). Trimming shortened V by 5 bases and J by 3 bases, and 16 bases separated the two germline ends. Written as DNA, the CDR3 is TGTGCCAGCAGCCCCGGGACATCGAAGGACTATGGCTACACCTTC. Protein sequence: CASSPGTSKDYGYTF.

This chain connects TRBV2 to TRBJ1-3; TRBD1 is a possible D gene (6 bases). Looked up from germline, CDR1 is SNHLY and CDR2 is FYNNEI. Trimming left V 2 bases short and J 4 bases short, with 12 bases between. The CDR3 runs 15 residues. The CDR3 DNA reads TGTGCCAGCAGTGAATTGGCAGGGGAAGGAAACACCATATATTTT. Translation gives CASSELAGEGNTIYF.

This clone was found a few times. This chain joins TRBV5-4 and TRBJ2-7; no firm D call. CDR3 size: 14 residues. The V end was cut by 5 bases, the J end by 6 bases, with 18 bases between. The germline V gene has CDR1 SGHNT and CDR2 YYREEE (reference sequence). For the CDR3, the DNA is TGTGCCAGCAGTTGGGGTGACGGGCAAGTCGAGCAGTACTTC. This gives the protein CASSWGDGQVEQYF.

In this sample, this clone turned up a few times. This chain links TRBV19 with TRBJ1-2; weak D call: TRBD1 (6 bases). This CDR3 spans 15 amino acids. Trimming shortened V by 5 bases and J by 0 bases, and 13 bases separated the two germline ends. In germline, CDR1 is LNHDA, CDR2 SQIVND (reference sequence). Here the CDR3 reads CASSVGQPANYGYTF. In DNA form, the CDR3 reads TGTGCCAGTAGTGTTGGACAGCCCGCTAACTATGGCTACACCTTC.

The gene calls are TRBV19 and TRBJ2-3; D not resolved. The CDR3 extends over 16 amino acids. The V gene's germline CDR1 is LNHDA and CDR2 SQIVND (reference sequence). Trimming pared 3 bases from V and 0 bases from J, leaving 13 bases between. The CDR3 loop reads CASSIASQASTDTQYF. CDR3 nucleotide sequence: TGTGCCAGTAGTATTGCATCCCAGGCTAGCACAGATACGCAGTATTTT.

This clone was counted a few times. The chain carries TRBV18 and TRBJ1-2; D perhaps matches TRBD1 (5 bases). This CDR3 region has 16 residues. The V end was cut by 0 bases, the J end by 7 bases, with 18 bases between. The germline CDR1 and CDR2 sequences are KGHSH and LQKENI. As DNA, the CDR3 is TGTGCCAGCTCACCACCGCCCCTAGGGGATAACATTGGCTACACCTTC. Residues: CASSPPPLGDNIGYTF.

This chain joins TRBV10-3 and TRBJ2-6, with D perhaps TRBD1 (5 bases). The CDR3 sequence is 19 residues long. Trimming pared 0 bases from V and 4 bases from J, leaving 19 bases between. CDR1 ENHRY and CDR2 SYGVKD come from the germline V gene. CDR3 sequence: CAISESLGQFSSGANVLTF. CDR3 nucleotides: TGTGCCATCAGTGAGTCGTTGGGGCAGTTCTCCTCCGGGGCCAACGTCCTGACTTTC.

In DNA form, the CDR3 reads TGTGCCAGCAGCTCCGGACTAGCGGGGAGATATGAGCAGTTCTTC. Encoded protein: CASSSGLAGRYEQFF. The V call is TRBV7-7, the J call TRBJ2-1, with 12 bases identical to TRBD2. The J segment lost 8 bases and the V segment lost 4 bases, leaving 6 bases of the junction unmatched. The CDR3 loop spans 15 amino acids. CDR1 is SSHAT, CDR2 FNYEAQ, per germline (reference sequence).

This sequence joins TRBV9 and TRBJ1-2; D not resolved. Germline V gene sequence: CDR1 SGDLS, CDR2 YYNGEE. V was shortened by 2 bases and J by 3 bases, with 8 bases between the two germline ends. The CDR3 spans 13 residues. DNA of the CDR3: TGTGCCAGCAGCGTTGCAGAGGACTATGGCTACACCTTC. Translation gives CASSVAEDYGYTF. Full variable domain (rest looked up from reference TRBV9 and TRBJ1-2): DSGVTQTPKHLITATGQRVTLRCSPRSGDLSVYWYQQSLDQGLQFLIQYYNGEERAKGNILERFSAQQFPDLHSELNLSSLELGDSALYFCASSVAEDYGYTFGSGTRLTVV.

CDR3 in amino acids: CSAHRDRGSFF. CDR3 nucleotides: TGCAGCGCCCACCGGGACAGGGGATCTTTCTTT. This chain links TRBV29-1 with TRBJ1-1; 10 positions match TRBD1. J gave up 12 bases and V 7 bases, and 8 bases lay outside the gene matches. Germline lookup yields CDR1 SQVTM and CDR2 ANQGSEA. The CDR3 is 11 amino acids.

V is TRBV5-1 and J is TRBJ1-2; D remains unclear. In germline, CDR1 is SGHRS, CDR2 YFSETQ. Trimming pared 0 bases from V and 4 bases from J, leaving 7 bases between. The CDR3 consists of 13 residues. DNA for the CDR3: TGCGCCAGCAGCTTGGGTGGGAGCTATGGCTACACCTTC. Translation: CASSLGGSYGYTF.

CDR3: CASGSRTSSYNEQFF. Written as DNA, the CDR3 is TGTGCTAGTGGTTCCCGGACTAGTTCCTACAATGAGCAGTTCTTC. V and J are TRBV12-5 and TRBJ2-1, with 7 bases lining up with TRBD2. Per the germline V gene, CDR1 is LGHNT and CDR2 is FRNRAP. This CDR3 region has 15 residues. With V trimmed by 4 bases and J by 1 base, 4 bases remained unmatched.

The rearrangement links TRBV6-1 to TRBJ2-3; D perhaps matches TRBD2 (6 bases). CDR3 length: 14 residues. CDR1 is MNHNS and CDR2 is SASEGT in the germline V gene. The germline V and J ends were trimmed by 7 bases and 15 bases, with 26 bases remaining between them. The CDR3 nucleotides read TGTGCCAGCACCTCGAAAGGTGACACCCCGCGGGACTATTTT. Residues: CASTSKGDTPRDYF.

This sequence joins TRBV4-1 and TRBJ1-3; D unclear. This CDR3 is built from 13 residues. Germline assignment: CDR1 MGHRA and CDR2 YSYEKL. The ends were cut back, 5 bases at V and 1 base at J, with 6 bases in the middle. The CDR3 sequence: CASSVQSGNTIYF. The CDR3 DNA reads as TGCGCCAGCAGCGTCCAATCTGGAAACACCATATATTTT.

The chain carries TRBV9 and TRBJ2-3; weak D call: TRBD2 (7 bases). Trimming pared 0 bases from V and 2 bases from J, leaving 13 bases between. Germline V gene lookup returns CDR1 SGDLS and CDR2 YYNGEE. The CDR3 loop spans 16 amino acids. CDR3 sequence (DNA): TGTGCCAGCAGCGTAGTTGGCGGGGGCTACACAGATACGCAGTATTTT. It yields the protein CASSVVGGGYTDTQYF.

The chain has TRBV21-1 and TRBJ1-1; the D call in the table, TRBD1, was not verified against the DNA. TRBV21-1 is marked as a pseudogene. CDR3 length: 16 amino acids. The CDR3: CASSNKTGTGETEAFF. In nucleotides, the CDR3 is TGTGCCAGCAGCAACAAGACCGGGACAGGGGAAACTGAAGCTTTCTTT.

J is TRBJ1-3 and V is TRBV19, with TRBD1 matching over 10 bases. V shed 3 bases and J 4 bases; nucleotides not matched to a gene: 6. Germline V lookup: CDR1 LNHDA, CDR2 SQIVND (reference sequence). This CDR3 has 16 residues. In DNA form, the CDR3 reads TGTGCCAGTAGTATCCACGGGACAGGGGCCGGAAACACCATATATTTT. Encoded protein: CASSIHGTGAGNTIYF.

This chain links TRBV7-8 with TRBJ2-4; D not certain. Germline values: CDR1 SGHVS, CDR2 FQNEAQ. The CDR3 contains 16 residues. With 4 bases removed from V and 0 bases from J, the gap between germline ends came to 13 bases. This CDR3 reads CASSSPLALAKNIQYF. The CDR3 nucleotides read TGTGCCAGCAGCTCACCACTCGCTTTAGCCAAAAACATTCAGTACTTC. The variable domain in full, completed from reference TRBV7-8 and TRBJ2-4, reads GAGVSQSPRYKVAKRGQDVALRCDPISGHVSLFWYQQALGQGPEFLTYFQNEAQLDKSGLPSDRFFAERPEGSVSTLKIQRTQQEDSAVYLCASSSPLALAKNIQYFGAGTRLSVL.

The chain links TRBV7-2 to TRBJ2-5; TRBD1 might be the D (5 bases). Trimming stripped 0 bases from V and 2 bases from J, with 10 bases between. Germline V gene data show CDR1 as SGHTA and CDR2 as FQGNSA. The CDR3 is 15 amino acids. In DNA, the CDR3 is TGTGCCAGCAGCTTAGCTCAGGGCTCACAAGAGACCCAGTACTTC. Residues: CASSLAQGSQETQYF. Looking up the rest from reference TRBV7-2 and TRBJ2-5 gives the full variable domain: GAGVSQSPSNKVTEKGKDVELRCDPISGHTALYWYRQSLGQGLEFLIYFQGNSAPDKSGLPSDRFSAERTGGSVSTLTIQRTQQEDSAVYLCASSLAQGSQETQYFGPGTRLLVL.

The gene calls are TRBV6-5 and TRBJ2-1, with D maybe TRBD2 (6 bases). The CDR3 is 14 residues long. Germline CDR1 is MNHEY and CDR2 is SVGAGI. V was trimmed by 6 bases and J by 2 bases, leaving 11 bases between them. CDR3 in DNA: TGTGCCAGCAGCCCCGGGAGAACCTACAATGAGCAGTTCTTC. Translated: CASSPGRTYNEQFF.